This T cell receptor beta chain was identified in a study of T cell responses to AZD1222 COVID-19 vaccine. Whole-study results and caveats: Donor demographics were predominantly white British with a female majority; clonal diversity may be underestimated. The study sampled repertoires only after the peak T cell response. Spike-wide vaccine-associated CD4 TCRs dominated at 160-218 and 743-854.

V lost 6 bases, J lost 0 bases, and 6 bases lay in between. Germline V gene data show CDR1 as SNHLY and CDR2 as FYNNEI. The CDR3 is made up of 14 amino acids. The table came from immunoSEQ multiplex PCR; TCRdb's copy has only in-frame clones and leaves some out. The sample gives approximately 100,000 clones, about 88% of which show up once; about 17% is in the top ten. This clone has only a few counts. Its antigen is unidentified. This chain connects TRBV2 to TRBJ2-6, with unresolved D. The sequence was obtained from an adult in good health. The specimen was peripheral blood, collected on day 0 of AZD1222 vaccination. The CDR3 region has the DNA TGTGCCAGCAGGGGGATCTCTGGGGCCAACGTCCTGACTTTC. Protein: CASRGISGANVLTF.